This entry features one T cell receptor (beta chain) sequence. This entry belongs to a study of blood T cell repertoires in COVID-19. The wider study: In each case, the material was cDNA or gDNA derived from T cells, B-cell-depleted T cells, or PBMCs.

Repertoires were generated with immunoSEQ multiplex PCR, while TCRdb's copy carries only in-frame clones and drops some. The sample lists some 240,000 clones, 90% occurring once. Patients in Seattle were enrolled during active infection, then followed longitudinally. This CDR3 spans 13 amino acids. CDR1 is SGHAT, CDR2 FQDESV, per germline (reference sequence). V was cut by 5 bases and J by 6 bases, with 11 bases left in between. The sample comprised peripheral blood. The chain joins TRBV11-1 to TRBJ1-5; D is undetermined. This TCR derives from a woman between 55 and 75 years old with COVID-19, enrolled during active disease. CDR3 in DNA: TGTGCCAGCAGCCCTATGGCAGGTCAGCCCCAGCATTTT. Amino acid sequence: CASSPMAGQPQHF.